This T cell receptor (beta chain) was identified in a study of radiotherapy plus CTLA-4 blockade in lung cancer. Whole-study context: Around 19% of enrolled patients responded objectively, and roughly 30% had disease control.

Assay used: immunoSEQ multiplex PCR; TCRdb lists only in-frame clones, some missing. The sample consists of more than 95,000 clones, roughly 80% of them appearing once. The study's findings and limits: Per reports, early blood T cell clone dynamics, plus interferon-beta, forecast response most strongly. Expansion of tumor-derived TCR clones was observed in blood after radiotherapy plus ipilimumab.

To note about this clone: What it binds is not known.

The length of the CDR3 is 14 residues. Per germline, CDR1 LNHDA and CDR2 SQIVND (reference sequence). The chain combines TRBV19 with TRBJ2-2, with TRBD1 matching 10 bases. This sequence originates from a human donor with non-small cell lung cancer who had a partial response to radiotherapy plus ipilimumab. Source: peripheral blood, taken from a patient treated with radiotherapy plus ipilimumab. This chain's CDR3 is CATQRQGAYGELFF. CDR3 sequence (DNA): TGTGCGACACAAAGACAGGGGGCTTACGGGGAGCTGTTTTTT.